These 2 T cell receptor beta chains came from one sample sequenced in a study of T cell changes during pregnancy in multiple sclerosis. Sequencing was performed with immunoSEQ multiplex PCR; in TCRdb, only in-frame clones are kept and a portion is missing. The top ten clones hold about 1.5% of a sample with about 67,000 clones, roughly 90% of them seen once. Sequenced here: peripheral blood, sampled in the second trimester of pregnancy. These TCRs come from a female donor with multiple sclerosis, enrolled in a pregnancy study.

The rearrangement uses TRBV6-4 and TRBJ2-3; TRBD2 agrees at 8 bases. The V gene end was trimmed by 6 bases and the J gene end by 8 bases; junction bases not matched to a gene: 10. Germline lookup yields CDR1 MRHNA and CDR2 SNTAGT. The CDR3 runs 14 residues. This CDR3 reads CASSESGSGGTQYF. In nucleotides, the CDR3 is TGTGCCAGCAGCGAGAGCGGGAGCGGAGGTACGCAGTATTTT.

This chain links TRBV5-4 with TRBJ2-1, with a weak D call TRBD1 (5 bases). Germline loops: CDR1 SGHNT, CDR2 YYREEE (reference sequence). The CDR3 covers 12 residues. Deletions cut 1 base from V and 8 bases from J, with 7 bases between. The CDR3 sequence: CASSLKQDEQFF. The DNA of the CDR3 is TGTGCCAGCAGCTTGAAACAGGATGAGCAGTTCTTC.